These 5 T cell receptor beta chains came from one sample sequenced in a study of T cells in Graves' hyperthyroidism and ophthalmopathy. RNA transcripts yielded amplified TCR beta CDR3 regions. Primed by the HTBI set, a first-round RT-PCR was run on the TCR CDR3. TCRdb re-derived calls from the multiplex PCR reads in MiXCR, one entry per CDR3 protein. The sample includes roughly 360,000 distinct CDR3 sequences, 13% of them seen just once. The sequenced sample was blood. These receptors came from a young man with Graves' hyperthyroidism that later progressed to Graves' ophthalmopathy.

This clonotype was counted many times. V and J are TRBV7-2 and TRBJ1-2; TRBD1 agrees at 10 bases. The CDR3 sequence is 15 residues long. Germline V gene lookup returns CDR1 SGHTA and CDR2 FQGNSA. The V segment lost 4 bases and the J segment 4 bases; nucleotides outside the gene matches: 6. The chain's CDR3 is CASSSDRGRFYGYTF. CDR3 DNA: TGTGCCAGCAGCTCTGACAGGGGGCGCTTCTATGGCTACACCTTC. The whole variable domain, remainder taken from reference TRBV7-2 and TRBJ1-2, is GAGVSQSPSNKVTEKGKDVELRCDPISGHTALYWYRQSLGQGLEFLIYFQGNSAPDKSGLPSDRFSAERTGGSVSTLTIQRTQQEDSAVYLCASSSDRGRFYGYTFGSGTRLTVV.

The chain carries TRBV2 and TRBJ2-4, with 11 bases fitting TRBD1. V shed 6 bases and J 7 bases; nucleotides not matched to a gene: 5. There are 14 residues in the CDR3. The germline V gene encodes CDR1 SNHLY and CDR2 FYNNEI. The CDR3 region has the DNA TGTGCCAGCAGACCCCGGGACAGGGGGAACATTCAGTACTTC. It codes for CASRPRDRGNIQYF.

This clonotype was found a few times. The V and J genes are TRBV4-1 and TRBJ1-5, with D hard to call. The germline V gene encodes CDR1 MGHRA and CDR2 YSYEKL. The CDR3 length is 12 residues. V was clipped by 3 bases and J by 5 bases, with 5 bases between them. Here the CDR3 reads CASSQGYQPQHF. CDR3 bases: TGCGCCAGCAGCCAGGGATATCAGCCCCAGCATTTT.

This clonotype has ten or more counts. This chain connects TRBV12-3 or TRBV12-4 to TRBJ2-2; 11 positions match TRBD1. V trimming: 5 bases; J trimming: 2 bases; junction bases outside the gene matches: 1. The CDR3 is made up of 15 amino acids. The CDR3, as DNA: TGTGCCAGCAGTCGGACAGGGGGCAACACCGGGGAGCTGTTTTTT. It yields the protein CASSRTGGNTGELFF.

The chain couples TRBV25-1 to TRBJ1-6; possibly TRBD1 for D (5 bases). Germline V gives CDR1 MGHDK, CDR2 SYGVNS. Trimming stripped 3 bases from V and 3 bases from J, with 6 bases between. This CDR3 has 14 amino acids. The chain's CDR3 is CASSDGGYNSPLHF. CDR3 nucleotides: TGTGCCAGCAGTGATGGGGGCTATAATTCACCCCTCCACTTT.